This entry lists 32 T cell receptor beta chains sequenced from one sample in a study of T cell responses to AZD1222 COVID-19 vaccine. Repertoires were generated with immunoSEQ multiplex PCR, while TCRdb's copy carries only in-frame clones and drops some. The table lists over 75,000 clones, around 86% of them singletons. The sequencing used peripheral blood, collected on day 0 of AZD1222 vaccination. The source of these receptors is an adult in good health.

The chain joins TRBV6-5 to TRBJ1-6; D not resolved. Trimming took 5 bases from V and 7 from J, leaving 0 bases between them. Looked up from germline, CDR1 is MNHEY and CDR2 is SVGAGI. The CDR3 consists of 10 residues. The CDR3 reads CASSNSPLHF. In DNA, the CDR3 is TGTGCCAGCAGTAATTCACCCCTCCACTTT.

The chain recombines TRBV11-2 with TRBJ2-5; 13 nucleotides agree with TRBD2. In germline, CDR1 is SGHAT, CDR2 FQNNGV. This CDR3 is built from 16 residues. V was pared by 5 bases and J by 5 bases, with 8 bases of the junction left unmatched. The CDR3 loop is CASSQGLAGFVETQYF. The DNA of the CDR3 is TGTGCCAGCAGCCAGGGACTAGCGGGATTTGTGGAGACCCAGTACTTC.

Here the CDR3 DNA reads TGTGCCAGCAGTCTGATAGCGGGAGGCACAGATACGCAGTATTTT. This gives the protein CASSLIAGGTDTQYF. The chain is built from TRBV3-1 (or the pseudogene TRBV3-2) and TRBJ2-3; 9 nucleotides align to TRBD2. Germline CDR1 and CDR2: LGHDT and YNNKEL (reference sequence). The CDR3 is made up of 15 amino acids. Trimming took 6 bases from V and 1 from J; bases not matched to a gene: 5.

The gene calls are TRBV19 and TRBJ2-1, with D uncertain. V was pared by 8 bases and J by 8 bases, with 4 bases between. From germline, CDR1 is LNHDA and CDR2 SQIVND (reference sequence). The length of the CDR3 is 9 residues. The CDR3 DNA sequence: TGTGCCAGTGGGTATGAGCAGTTCTTC. Translated, it gives CASGYEQFF. Full variable domain (outside the CDR3, taken from reference TRBV19 and TRBJ2-1): DGGITQSPKYLFRKEGQNVTLSCEQNLNHDAMYWYRQDPGQGLRLIYYSQIVNDFQKGDIAEGYSVSREKKESFPLTVTSAQKNPTAFYLCASGYEQFFGPGTRLTVL.

The chain carries TRBV4-3 and TRBJ2-1, with D uncertain. The germline V gene encodes CDR1 LGHNA and CDR2 YSLEER. This CDR3 contains 14 residues. The V gene lost 0 bases and the J gene lost 5 bases, with 8 bases spanning the gap. The CDR3 bases are TGCGCCAGCAGCCAAGATTGGGTCAACAATGAGCAGTTCTTC. The encoded protein is CASSQDWVNNEQFF.

J is TRBJ1-2 and V is TRBV9; perhaps TRBD1 as D (5 bases). Germline V gene lookup returns CDR1 SGDLS and CDR2 YYNGEE. The CDR3 is 15 amino acids. The V and J ends lost 3 bases and 0 bases respectively, with 12 bases between them. CDR3: CASSGGTYANYGYTF. The CDR3 coding sequence is TGTGCCAGCAGCGGAGGGACCTACGCTAACTATGGCTACACCTTC.

The chain recombines TRBV4-2 with TRBJ1-5; D call uncertain. This CDR3 region has 15 residues. The germline V and J ends were trimmed by 2 bases and 7 bases, with 15 bases remaining between them. Looked up from germline, CDR1 is LGHNA and CDR2 is YNFKEQ. The CDR3 here is CASSQRGWEEQPQHF. The CDR3 nucleotides read TGTGCCAGCAGCCAACGGGGATGGGAGGAGCAGCCCCAGCATTTT.

The rearrangement links TRBV7-2 to TRBJ2-3; D call uncertain. This CDR3 spans 13 amino acids. Germline V gives CDR1 SGHTA, CDR2 FQGNSA. Trimming left V 1 base short and J 3 bases short, with 5 bases between. CDR3 sequence: CASSLGLTDTQYF. Here the CDR3 DNA reads TGTGCCAGCAGCTTAGGCCTAACAGATACGCAGTATTTT.

V gene TRBV15 combines with J gene TRBJ1-6; D ambiguous. The CDR3 has 15 amino acids. The germline V and J ends were trimmed by 0 bases and 8 bases, with 11 bases remaining between them. Per the germline V gene, CDR1 is LNHNV and CDR2 is YYDKDF (reference sequence). Here the CDR3 reads CATSRDLGSDSPLHF. The CDR3, as DNA: TGTGCCACCAGCAGAGATCTGGGGTCGGATTCACCCCTCCACTTT.

The CDR3 protein is CASSLVRAAQETQYF. The CDR3 DNA reads as TGTGCCAGCAGCTTAGTTCGAGCGGCCCAAGAGACCCAGTACTTC. The gene calls are TRBV7-2 and TRBJ2-5, with D possibly being TRBD2 (5 bases). The CDR3 sequence is 15 residues long. Germline CDR1 SGHTA, CDR2 FQGNSA. V lost 1 base and J lost 1, with 10 bases in between.

The genes are TRBV18 and TRBJ2-7; D gene ambiguous. Germline CDR1 is KGHSH and CDR2 is LQKENI. V lost 2 bases, J lost 3 bases, and 5 bases lay in between. This CDR3 region has 12 residues. The CDR3 coding sequence is TGTGCCAGCTCACCAGACGACTACGAGCAGTACTTC. Protein product: CASSPDDYEQYF.

Worth noting for this clone: Relative to the germline gene, one junction end is altered; a read error may explain this. The V call is TRBV6-1, the J call TRBJ2-3; 7 bases align to TRBD1. Germline CDR1 MNHNS, CDR2 SASEGT. The CDR3 runs 16 residues. DNA for the CDR3: TGTGCCAGCAGCGAAGCGCGGGCAGGGGGTTCCGATACGCAGTATTTT. This codes for CASSEARAGGSDTQYF.

The chain uses TRBV10-3 and TRBJ2-7, with 9 bases matching TRBD1. Germline lookup yields CDR1 ENHRY and CDR2 SYGVKD. Trimming at V came to 7 bases and at J to 2 bases, leaving 3 bases not matched to a gene. The CDR3 contains 13 residues. CDR3 sequence reads: CAITGQGTYEQYF. CDR3 sequence (DNA): TGTGCCATCACCGGACAGGGGACCTACGAGCAGTACTTC.

This clone was found once. The V gene is TRBV13, the J gene TRBJ2-7, with TRBD1 identical over 7 bases. CDR1 is PRHDT, CDR2 FYEKMQ, per germline (reference sequence). V shed 5 bases and J 12 bases; nucleotides not matched to a gene: 7. CDR3 length equals 11 residues. The CDR3: CASSRQGVLYF. The CDR3 bases are TGTGCCAGCAGCAGACAGGGAGTATTGTACTTC.

The chain uses TRBV11-3 and TRBJ2-7; TRBD2 matches at 10 bases. CDR1 SGHNT and CDR2 YENEEA come from the germline V gene. V shed 5 bases and J 6 bases; nucleotides not matched to a gene: 16. CDR3 length: 17 amino acids. This CDR3 reads CASSTTETGTSAAEQYF. The CDR3 coding sequence is TGTGCCAGCAGCACTACCGAGACCGGGACTAGCGCGGCCGAGCAGTACTTC.

The chain links TRBV10-2 to TRBJ2-2; TRBD1 agrees at 8 bases. The CDR3 runs 16 residues. Germline V gene data show CDR1 as WSHSY and CDR2 as SAAADI. The V gene end was trimmed by 7 bases and the J gene end by 7 bases; junction bases not matched to a gene: 14. The CDR3 DNA sequence: TGCGCCAGCAATTCAGGGGGCGCGGTTGGCCGCGGGGAGCTGTTTTTT. Translation: CASNSGGAVGRGELFF.

This rearrangement joins TRBV19 to TRBJ2-1; possibly TRBD1 for D (6 bases). Per germline, CDR1 LNHDA and CDR2 SQIVND (reference sequence). This CDR3 spans 14 amino acids. V shed 10 bases and J shed 5 bases, with 18 bases lying between them. The CDR3 sequence: CATSMGANNNEQFF. The CDR3 DNA follows: TGTGCCACCTCGATGGGGGCCAATAACAATGAGCAGTTCTTC.

The chain is built from TRBV5-5 and TRBJ2-7; TRBD1 aligns across 10 bases. Per the germline V gene, CDR1 is SGHKS and CDR2 is YYEKEE (reference sequence). Losses at the gene ends were 0 bases for V and 9 bases for J; bases not matched to a gene: 15. The CDR3 covers 17 residues. The CDR3 spells CASSLDELGQGLRVQYF. CDR3 nucleotide sequence: TGTGCCAGCAGCTTGGACGAGTTGGGACAGGGGTTGCGAGTGCAGTACTTC. Filled out from reference TRBV5-5 and TRBJ2-7, the complete variable domain reads DAGVTQSPTHLIKTRGQQVTLRCSPISGHKSVSWYQQVLGQGPQFIFQYYEKEERGRGNFPDRFSARQFPNYSSELNVNALLLGDSALYLCASSLDELGQGLRVQYFGPGTRLTVT.

In DNA form, the CDR3 reads TGTGCCAGCAGCTTAAAAGTGGTTACGATGAACACTGAAGCTTTCTTT. This gives the protein CASSLKVVTMNTEAFF. The chain is built from TRBV7-8 and TRBJ1-1; D is ambiguous. Per germline, CDR1 SGHVS and CDR2 FQNEAQ. V shed 2 bases and J shed 0 bases, with 13 bases lying between them. CDR3 length: 16 amino acids. Using reference TRBV7-8 and TRBJ1-1 for the parts outside the CDR3, the full variable domain is GAGVSQSPRYKVAKRGQDVALRCDPISGHVSLFWYQQALGQGPEFLTYFQNEAQLDKSGLPSDRFFAERPEGSVSTLKIQRTQQEDSAVYLCASSLKVVTMNTEAFFGQGTRLTVV.

This sequence joins TRBV12-3 or TRBV12-4 and TRBJ1-5; D is unclear. This CDR3 contains 13 residues. V dropped 1 base and J dropped 6 bases, with 7 bases sitting between them. CDR3 region: CASSLVLGQPQHF. The DNA for the CDR3 is TGTGCCAGCAGTTTAGTTCTTGGTCAGCCCCAGCATTTT.

V and J are TRBV7-2 and TRBJ2-1, with 8 bases fitting TRBD2. The germline V gene has CDR1 SGHTA and CDR2 FQGNSA. This CDR3 has 16 amino acids. J lost 0 bases, V lost 1 base, and 2 bases had no gene match. The CDR3 loop is CASSLEGTSSYNEQFF. As DNA, the CDR3 is TGTGCCAGCAGCTTAGAAGGGACTAGCTCCTACAATGAGCAGTTCTTC.

The J gene is TRBJ1-5, the V gene TRBV6-4; a weak D match, TRBD1 (6 bases). The CDR3 totals 17 residues. The V gene lost 7 bases and the J gene lost 1 base, with 20 bases spanning the gap. Germline CDR1 is MRHNA and CDR2 is SNTAGT. Written as DNA, the CDR3 is TGTGCCAGCAAGGGGGAGCAGGGAGGACGGAGCAATCAGCCCCAGCATTTT. Amino acids: CASKGEQGGRSNQPQHF.

The chain joins TRBV5-1 to TRBJ2-3, with D possibly matching TRBD1 (5 bases). Trimming took off 3 bases at V and 2 bases at J, with 10 bases between the two ends. CDR3 length: 14 amino acids. Germline V gene data show CDR1 as SGHRS and CDR2 as YFSETQ. The CDR3 bases are TGCGCCAGCAGCTGGGGCAAGTTCACAGATACGCAGTATTTT. This translates into CASSWGKFTDTQYF.

V usage is TRBV13 and J usage is TRBJ1-2, with D unclear. This CDR3 contains 13 residues. Trimming took 5 bases from V and 4 from J, leaving 11 bases between them. Germline CDR1 reads PRHDT; CDR2 reads FYEKMQ (reference sequence). The CDR3 reads CASSPRSGYGYTF. The CDR3 DNA sequence: TGTGCCAGCAGCCCAAGATCGGGCTATGGCTACACCTTC.

The V gene is TRBV10-3, the J gene TRBJ2-7; 11 nucleotides match TRBD2. The length of the CDR3 is 15 residues. Per the germline V gene, CDR1 is ENHRY and CDR2 is SYGVKD. V shed 2 bases, J shed 4 bases, and the junction held 4 bases outside the gene matches. CDR3 sequence: CAISEGTSGSYEQYF. The CDR3 bases are TGTGCCATCAGTGAGGGGACTAGCGGTTCGTACGAGCAGTACTTC.

About this clone: The junction does not match germline at one end; this may be a read error. V is TRBV7-7 and J is TRBJ2-5; 12 positions agree with TRBD1. In germline, CDR1 is SSHAT, CDR2 FNYEAQ (reference sequence). The CDR3 extends over 15 amino acids. DNA for the CDR3: TGTGCTAGCAGCCCGGGACAGGGGGCGTGGGAGACCCAGTACTTC. Protein sequence: CASSPGQGAWETQYF.

The chain carries TRBV19 and TRBJ1-2; 7 bases agree with TRBD1. The CDR3 spans 13 residues. Trimming removed 10 bases from V and 0 bases from J; junction bases left unmatched: 5. Germline V gene data show CDR1 as LNHDA and CDR2 as SQIVND (reference sequence). The CDR3 here is CATRDSSNYGYTF. The CDR3 nucleotides read TGTGCCACCAGGGACAGCTCTAACTATGGCTACACCTTC.

The genes are TRBV4-1 and TRBJ2-7; 11 bases fit TRBD2. With V trimmed by 4 bases and J by 3 bases, 14 bases remained unmatched. The CDR3 sequence is 18 residues long. Per germline, CDR1 MGHRA and CDR2 YSYEKL. The CDR3 sequence: CASSPELAGVGTHYEQYF. Here the CDR3 DNA reads TGCGCCAGCAGCCCGGAACTAGCGGGGGTTGGGACCCACTACGAGCAGTACTTC.

The rearrangement joins TRBV9 to TRBJ2-1; 9 positions match TRBD2. Germline values: CDR1 SGDLS, CDR2 YYNGEE. The CDR3 runs to 16 residues. J was trimmed by 3 bases and V by 0 bases; bases with no gene match: 4. In DNA form, the CDR3 reads TGTGCCAGCAGCGTAGCGGTTAGCGGGGGCTACAATGAGCAGTTCTTC. Protein product: CASSVAVSGGYNEQFF. The whole variable domain, remainder taken from reference TRBV9 and TRBJ2-1, is DSGVTQTPKHLITATGQRVTLRCSPRSGDLSVYWYQQSLDQGLQFLIQYYNGEERAKGNILERFSAQQFPDLHSELNLSSLELGDSALYFCASSVAVSGGYNEQFFGPGTRLTVL.

V usage is TRBV4-3 and J usage is TRBJ1-5; D is unclear. Trimming removed 5 bases at V and 9 bases at J, with 8 bases between. CDR3 size: 11 residues. Per germline, CDR1 LGHNA and CDR2 YSLEER. CDR3: CASSGRRPQHF. CDR3 in DNA: TGCGCCAGCAGCGGACGGAGGCCCCAGCATTTT.

The V call is TRBV6-1, the J call TRBJ1-3; 8 bases are a match to TRBD1. The CDR3 is made up of 15 amino acids. CDR1 is MNHNS and CDR2 is SASEGT in the germline V gene. The V gene end was trimmed by 0 bases and the J gene end by 8 bases; junction bases not matched to a gene: 6. The DNA of the CDR3 is TGTGCCAGCAGTGAAGCGCCTGGACAGGGTCACACCATATATTTT. Its translation: CASSEAPGQGHTIYF.

This sequence joins TRBV4-2 and TRBJ1-2, with TRBD1 matching over 11 bases. Looked up from germline, CDR1 is LGHNA and CDR2 is YNFKEQ. The CDR3 consists of 15 residues. V trimming: 0 bases; J trimming: 8 bases; junction bases outside the gene matches: 5. Here the CDR3 DNA reads TGTGCCAGCAGCCAAGATCGGGACAGGGGGAACGGCTACACCTTC. It translates to CASSQDRDRGNGYTF.